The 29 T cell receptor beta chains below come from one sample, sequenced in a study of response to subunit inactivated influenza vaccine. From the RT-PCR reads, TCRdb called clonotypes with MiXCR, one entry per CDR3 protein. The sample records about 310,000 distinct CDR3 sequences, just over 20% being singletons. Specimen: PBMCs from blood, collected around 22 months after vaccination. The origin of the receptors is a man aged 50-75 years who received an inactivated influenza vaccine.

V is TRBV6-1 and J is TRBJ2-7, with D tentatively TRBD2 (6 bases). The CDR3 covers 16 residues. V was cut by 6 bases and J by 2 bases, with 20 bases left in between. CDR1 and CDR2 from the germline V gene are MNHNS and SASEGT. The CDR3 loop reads CASSRLGTFKAYEQYF. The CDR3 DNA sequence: TGTGCCAGCAGCCGACTCGGGACTTTCAAAGCCTACGAGCAGTACTTC.

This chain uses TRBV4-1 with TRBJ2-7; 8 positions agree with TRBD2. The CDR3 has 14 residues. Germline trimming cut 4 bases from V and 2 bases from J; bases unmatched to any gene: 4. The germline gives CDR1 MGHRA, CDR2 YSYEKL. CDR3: CASSRGLAAYEQYF. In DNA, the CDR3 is TGCGCCAGCAGCCGTGGACTAGCAGCCTACGAGCAGTACTTC.

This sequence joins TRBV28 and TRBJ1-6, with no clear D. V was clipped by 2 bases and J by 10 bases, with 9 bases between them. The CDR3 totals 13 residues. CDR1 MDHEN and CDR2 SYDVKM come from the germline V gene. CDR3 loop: CASSLKAISPLHF. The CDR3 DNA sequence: TGTGCCAGCAGTTTAAAGGCCATCTCACCCCTCCACTTT.

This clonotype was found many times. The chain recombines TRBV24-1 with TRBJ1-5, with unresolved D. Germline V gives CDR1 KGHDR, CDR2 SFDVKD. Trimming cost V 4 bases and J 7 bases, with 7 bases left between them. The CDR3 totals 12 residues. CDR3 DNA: TGTGCCACCAGTGACGGGGTCCAGCCCCAGCATTTT. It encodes CATSDGVQPQHF.

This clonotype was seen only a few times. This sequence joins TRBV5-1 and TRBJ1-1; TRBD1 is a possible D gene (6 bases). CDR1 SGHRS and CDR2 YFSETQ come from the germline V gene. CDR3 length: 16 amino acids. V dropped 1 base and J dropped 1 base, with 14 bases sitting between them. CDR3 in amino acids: CASSLYPGRGNTEAFF. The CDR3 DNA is TGCGCCAGCAGCTTGTACCCGGGCAGGGGGAACACTGAAGCTTTCTTT.

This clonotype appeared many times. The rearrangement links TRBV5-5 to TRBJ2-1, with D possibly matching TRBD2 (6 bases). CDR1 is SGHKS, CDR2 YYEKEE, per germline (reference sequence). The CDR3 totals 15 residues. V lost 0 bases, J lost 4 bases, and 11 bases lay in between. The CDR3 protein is CASSLDSGDYNEQFF. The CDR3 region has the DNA TGTGCCAGCAGCTTGGATAGCGGTGATTACAATGAGCAGTTCTTC.

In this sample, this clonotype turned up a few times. The CDR3 nucleotides are TGCGCCAGCAGCCAAGATTCTTTAGGACGCTACGAGCAGTACTTC. Translated: CASSQDSLGRYEQYF. The V and J genes are TRBV4-3 and TRBJ2-7; D not resolved. The CDR3 runs 15 residues. Germline CDR1 is LGHNA and CDR2 is YSLEER. V lost 0 bases, J lost 3 bases, and 12 bases lay in between.

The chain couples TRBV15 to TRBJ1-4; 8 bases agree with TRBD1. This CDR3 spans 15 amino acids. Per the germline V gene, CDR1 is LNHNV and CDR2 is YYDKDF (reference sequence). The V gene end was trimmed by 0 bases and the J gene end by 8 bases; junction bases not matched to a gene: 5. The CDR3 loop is CATSRDARTGEKLFF. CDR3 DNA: TGTGCCACCAGCAGAGACGCAAGGACAGGGGAAAAACTGTTTTTT. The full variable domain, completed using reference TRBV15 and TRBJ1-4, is DAMVIQNPRYQVTQFGKPVTLSCSQTLNHNVMYWYQQKSSQAPKLLFHYYDKDFNNEADTPDNFQSRRPNTSFCFLDIRSPGLGDTAMYLCATSRDARTGEKLFFGSGTQLSVL.

CDR3 DNA: TGTGCCAGCAGCCCTAGTCCGAGTGGGGCCAACGTCCTGACTTTC. It specifies CASSPSPSGANVLTF. The chain links TRBV9 to TRBJ2-6; D is undetermined. The germline gives CDR1 SGDLS, CDR2 YYNGEE. The CDR3 is 15 amino acids. The V and J ends lost 4 bases and 3 bases respectively, with 11 bases between them.

CDR3 in DNA: TGTGCCAGCAGCCCAGCGTCAGGGAACACTGAAGCTTTCTTT. It specifies CASSPASGNTEAFF. The V and J genes are TRBV7-2 and TRBJ1-1; the D is unclear. The CDR3 is 14 residues long. Germline V gene sequence: CDR1 SGHTA, CDR2 FQGNSA. Trimming took 5 bases from V and 1 from J, leaving 11 bases between them.

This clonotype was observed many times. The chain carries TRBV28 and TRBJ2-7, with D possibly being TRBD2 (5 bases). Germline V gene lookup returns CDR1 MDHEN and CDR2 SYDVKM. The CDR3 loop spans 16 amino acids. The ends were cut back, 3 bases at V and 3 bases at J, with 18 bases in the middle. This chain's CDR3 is CASSFASSGVIYEQYF. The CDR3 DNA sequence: TGTGCCAGCAGTTTCGCCTCCAGCGGTGTGATCTACGAGCAGTACTTC.

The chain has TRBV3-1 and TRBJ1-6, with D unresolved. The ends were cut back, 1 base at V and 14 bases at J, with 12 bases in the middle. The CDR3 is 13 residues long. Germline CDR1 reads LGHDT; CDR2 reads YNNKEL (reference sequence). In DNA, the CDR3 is TGTGCCAGCAGCCAAGGGCCGCAGAGTACCCTCCACTTT. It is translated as CASSQGPQSTLHF. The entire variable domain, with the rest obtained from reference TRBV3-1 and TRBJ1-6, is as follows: DTAVSQTPKYLVTQMGNDKSIKCEQNLGHDTMYWYKQDSKKFLKIMFSYNNKELIINETVPNRFSPKSPDKAHLNLHINSLELGDSAVYFCASSQGPQSTLHFGNGTRLTVT.

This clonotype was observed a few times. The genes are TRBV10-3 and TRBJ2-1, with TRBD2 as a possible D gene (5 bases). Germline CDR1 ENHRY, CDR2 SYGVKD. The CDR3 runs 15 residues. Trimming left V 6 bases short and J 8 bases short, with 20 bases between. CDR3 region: CAISDGRGLGDEQFF. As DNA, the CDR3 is TGTGCCATCAGCGACGGTCGGGGTTTGGGAGATGAGCAGTTCTTC.

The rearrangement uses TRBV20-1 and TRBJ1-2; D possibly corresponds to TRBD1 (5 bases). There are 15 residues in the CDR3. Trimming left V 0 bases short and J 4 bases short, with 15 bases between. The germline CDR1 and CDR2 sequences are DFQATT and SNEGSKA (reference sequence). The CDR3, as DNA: TGCAGTGCTAGAGATTATGCGGGGCCCCTCTATGGCTACACCTTC. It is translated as CSARDYAGPLYGYTF.

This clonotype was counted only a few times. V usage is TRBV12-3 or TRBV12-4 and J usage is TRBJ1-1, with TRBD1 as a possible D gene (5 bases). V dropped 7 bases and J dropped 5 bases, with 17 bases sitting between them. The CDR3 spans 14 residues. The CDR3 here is CASTGTVKTTEAFF. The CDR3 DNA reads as TGTGCCAGCACCGGGACGGTGAAGACGACTGAAGCTTTCTTT.

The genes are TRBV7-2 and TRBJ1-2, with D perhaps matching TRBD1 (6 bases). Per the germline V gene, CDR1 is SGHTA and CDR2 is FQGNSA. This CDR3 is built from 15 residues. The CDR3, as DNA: TGTGCTCTCCTCTTAGGGGGGGGCCCCCGGGGTGGCTACACCTTC. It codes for CALLLGGGPRGGYTF. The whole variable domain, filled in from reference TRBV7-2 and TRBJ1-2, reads GAGVSQSPSNKVTEKGKDVELRCDPISGHTALYWYRQSLGQGLEFLIYFQGNSAPDKSGLPSDRFSAERTGGSVSTLTIQRTQQEDSAVYLCALLLGGGPRGGYTFGSGTRLTVV.

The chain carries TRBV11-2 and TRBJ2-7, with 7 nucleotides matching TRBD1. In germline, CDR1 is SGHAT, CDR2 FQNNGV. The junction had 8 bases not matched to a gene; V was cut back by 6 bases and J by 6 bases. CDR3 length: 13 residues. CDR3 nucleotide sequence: TGTGCCAGCAGTCCCGACAGGGTAGGCGAGCAGTACTTC. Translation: CASSPDRVGEQYF. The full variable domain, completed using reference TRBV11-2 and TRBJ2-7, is EAGVAQSPRYKIIEKRQSVAFWCNPISGHATLYWYQQILGQGPKLLIQFQNNGVVDDSQLPKDRFSAERLKGVDSTLKIQPAKLEDSAVYLCASSPDRVGEQYFGPGTRLTVT.

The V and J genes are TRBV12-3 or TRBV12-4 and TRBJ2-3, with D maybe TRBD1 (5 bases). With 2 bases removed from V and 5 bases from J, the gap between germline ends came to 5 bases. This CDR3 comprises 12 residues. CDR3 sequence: CASSLRGDTQYF. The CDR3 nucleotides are TGTGCCAGCAGTTTAAGGGGAGATACGCAGTATTTT.

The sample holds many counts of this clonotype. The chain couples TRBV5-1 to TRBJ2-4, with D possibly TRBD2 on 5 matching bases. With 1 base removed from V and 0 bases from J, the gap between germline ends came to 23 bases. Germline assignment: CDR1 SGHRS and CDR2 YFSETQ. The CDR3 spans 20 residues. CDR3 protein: CASSLRITSGKGSAKNIQYF. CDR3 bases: TGCGCCAGCAGCTTGCGTATTACGTCCGGGAAGGGATCAGCCAAAAACATTCAGTACTTC.

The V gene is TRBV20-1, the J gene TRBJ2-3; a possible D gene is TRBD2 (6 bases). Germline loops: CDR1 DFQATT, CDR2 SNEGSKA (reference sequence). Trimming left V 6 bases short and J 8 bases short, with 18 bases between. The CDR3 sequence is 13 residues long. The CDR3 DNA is TGCAGTGCCCCACTAGCCGGAGCTGGTACGCAGTATTTT. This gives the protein CSAPLAGAGTQYF.

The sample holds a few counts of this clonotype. In DNA, the CDR3 is TGCGCCAGCAGCCAAGAATCGTGGGGCCGGCAGCCCCAGCATTTT. Translated: CASSQESWGRQPQHF. The chain links TRBV4-1 to TRBJ1-5; a possible D gene is TRBD1 (5 bases). V was cut by 0 bases and J by 7 bases, with 13 bases left in between. The V gene's germline CDR1 is MGHRA and CDR2 YSYEKL. The CDR3 is 15 amino acids.

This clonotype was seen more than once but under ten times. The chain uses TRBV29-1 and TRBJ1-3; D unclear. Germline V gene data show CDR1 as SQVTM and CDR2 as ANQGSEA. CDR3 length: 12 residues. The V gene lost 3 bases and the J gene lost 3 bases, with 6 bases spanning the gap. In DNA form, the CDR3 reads TGCAGCGTTGAGGGATTTGGAAACACCATATATTTT. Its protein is CSVEGFGNTIYF. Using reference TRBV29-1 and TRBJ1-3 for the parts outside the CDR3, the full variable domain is SAVISQKPSRDICQRGTSLTIQCQVDSQVTMMFWYRQQPGQSLTLIATANQGSEATYESGFVIDKFPISRPNLTFSTLTVSNMSPEDSSIYLCSVEGFGNTIYFGEGSWLTVV.

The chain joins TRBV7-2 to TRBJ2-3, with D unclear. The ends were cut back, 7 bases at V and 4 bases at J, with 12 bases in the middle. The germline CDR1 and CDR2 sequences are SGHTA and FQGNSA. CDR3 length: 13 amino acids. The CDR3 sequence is CASTLPGPDTQYF. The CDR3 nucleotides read TGTGCCAGCACCCTCCCGGGCCCAGATACGCAGTATTTT.

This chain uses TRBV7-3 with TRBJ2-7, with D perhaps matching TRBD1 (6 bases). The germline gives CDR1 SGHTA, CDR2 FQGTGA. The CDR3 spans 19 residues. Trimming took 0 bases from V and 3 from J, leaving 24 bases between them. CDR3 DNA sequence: TGTGCCAGCAGCTTAACCCTACAAAGATACAGGGAAAAATACTACGAGCAGTACTTC. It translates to CASSLTLQRYREKYYEQYF.

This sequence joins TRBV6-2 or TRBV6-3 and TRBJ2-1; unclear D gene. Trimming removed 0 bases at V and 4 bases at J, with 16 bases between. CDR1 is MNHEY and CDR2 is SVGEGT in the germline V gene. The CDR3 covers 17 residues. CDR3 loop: CASSYSPDSKSYNEQFF. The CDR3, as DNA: TGTGCCAGCAGTTACTCACCAGACTCAAAATCATACAATGAGCAGTTCTTC.

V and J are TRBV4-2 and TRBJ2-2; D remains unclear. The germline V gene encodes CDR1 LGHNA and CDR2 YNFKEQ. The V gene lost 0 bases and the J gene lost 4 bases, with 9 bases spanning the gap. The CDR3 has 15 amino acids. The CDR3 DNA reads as TGTGCCAGCAGCCAAGACCCCGGGTCCACCGGGGAGCTGTTTTTT. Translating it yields CASSQDPGSTGELFF.

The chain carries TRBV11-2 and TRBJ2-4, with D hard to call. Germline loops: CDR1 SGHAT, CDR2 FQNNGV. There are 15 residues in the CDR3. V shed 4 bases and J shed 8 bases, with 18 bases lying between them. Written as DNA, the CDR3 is TGTGCCAGCAGCTCCTTGGTTAGGCGTTTCCACATTCAGTACTTC. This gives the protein CASSSLVRRFHIQYF. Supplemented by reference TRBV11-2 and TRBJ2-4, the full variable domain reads EAGVAQSPRYKIIEKRQSVAFWCNPISGHATLYWYQQILGQGPKLLIQFQNNGVVDDSQLPKDRFSAERLKGVDSTLKIQPAKLEDSAVYLCASSSLVRRFHIQYFGAGTRLSVL.

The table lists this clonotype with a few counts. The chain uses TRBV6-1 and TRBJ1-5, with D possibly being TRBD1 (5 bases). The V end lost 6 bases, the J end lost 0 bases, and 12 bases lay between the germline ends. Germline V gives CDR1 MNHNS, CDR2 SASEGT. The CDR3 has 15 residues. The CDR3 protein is CASRAGLFSNQPQHF. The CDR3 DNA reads TGTGCCAGCAGAGCGGGACTGTTTAGCAATCAGCCCCAGCATTTT.

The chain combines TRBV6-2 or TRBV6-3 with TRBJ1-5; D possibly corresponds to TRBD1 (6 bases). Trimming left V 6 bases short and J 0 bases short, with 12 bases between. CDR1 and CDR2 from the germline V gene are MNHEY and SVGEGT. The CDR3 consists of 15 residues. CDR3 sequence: CASSSDRTSNQPQHF. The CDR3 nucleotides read TGTGCCAGCAGCTCCGACAGGACTAGCAATCAGCCCCAGCATTTT.